The rows below give T cell receptor beta chains drawn from one sample of a study of CD8 T cells in Susac syndrome. MiXCR was run by TCRdb on the immunoSEQ multiplex PCR reads, yielding one entry per CDR3 protein. The sample has roughly 190,000 distinct CDR3 sequences; approximately 95% are singletons. Sequenced sample: CD8+ T cells from PBMCs. These receptors were collected from a human donor with Susac syndrome. Each CDR3 is given with its conserved first and last residue. A D gene is named only where the DNA matches it firmly. Rows may omit the clone size; those that give it use once, few, many or a size class.

D	length	size	V	J	CDR3	DNA
NA	14	few	TRBV28	TRBJ2-7	CASSLYAGSYEQYF	TGTGCCAGCAGTTTATATGCAGGGTCCTACGAGCAGTACTTC
TRBD1	13	NA	TRBV2	TRBJ1-2	CALQGAPNYGYTF	TGTGCCCTACAGGGGGCTCCTAACTATGGCTACACCTTC
NA	14	NA	TRBV7-9	TRBJ2-1	CASRSSGLYNEQFF	TGTGCCAGCAGGTCAAGCGGGTTATACAATGAGCAGTTCTTC
TRBD2	16	once	TRBV15	TRBJ2-7	CATSTRAPGLADEQYF	TGTGCCACCAGCACCCGGGCCCCGGGACTAGCGGACGAGCAGTACTTC
NA	12	NA	TRBV10-3	TRBJ2-7	CAISEASYEQYF	TGTGCCATCAGTGAGGCCTCCTACGAGCAGTACTTC
NA	14	NA	TRBV29-1	TRBJ2-2	CSVIRDVSTGELFF	TGCAGCGTTATTCGGGACGTTTCGACCGGGGAGCTGTTTTTT
NA	15	NA	TRBV5-1	TRBJ1-1	CASSLGGSGNTEAFF	TGCGCCAGCAGCTTGGGAGGTTCGGGGAACACTGAAGCTTTCTTT
NA	14	NA	TRBV7-9	TRBJ2-3	CASILLDPGDTQYF	TGTGCCAGCATTCTCCTAGATCCGGGCGATACGCAGTATTTT
NA	13	NA	TRBV24-1	TRBJ2-5	CATSADSQETQYF	TGTGCCACCAGTGCTGACAGCCAAGAGACCCAGTACTTC
TRBD1	13	NA	TRBV3-1	TRBJ2-7	CASTRQGLYEQYF	TGTGCCAGCACACGACAGGGTCTCTACGAGCAGTACTTC
NA	15	NA	TRBV13	TRBJ1-4	CASSGRTEDNEKLFF	TGTGCCAGCAGCGGTCGGACAGAGGATAATGAAAAACTGTTTTTT
NA	13	NA	TRBV28	TRBJ2-7	CASNNPSDYEQYF	TGTGCCAGCAACAACCCTTCCGACTACGAGCAGTACTTC
TRBD1	15	NA	TRBV12-3/TRBV12-4	TRBJ1-2	CASSLEGQAGYGYTF	TGTGCCAGCAGTCTAGAGGGACAGGCAGGGTATGGCTACACCTTC
NA	15	NA	TRBV7-8	TRBJ2-1	CASSLVGPTYNEQFF	TGTGCCAGCAGCTTAGTTGGGCCAACCTACAATGAGCAGTTCTTC
NA	13	NA	TRBV18	TRBJ1-6	CASSPDLNPPLHF	TGTGCCAGCTCACCGGACCTTAATCCACCCCTCCACTTT
NA	13	NA	TRBV3-1	TRBJ2-3	CASSHQQTDTQYF	TGTGCCAGCAGCCATCAGCAAACAGATACGCAGTATTTT
NA	15	NA	TRBV9	TRBJ2-3	CASSPGQLSTDTQYF	TGTGCCAGCAGCCCCGGGCAGCTTAGCACAGATACGCAGTATTTT
TRBD2	19	NA	TRBV4-1	TRBJ2-1	CASSQGRTSGHSKYNEQFF	TGCGCCAGCAGCCAAGGTAGGACTAGCGGCCACAGCAAGTACAATGAGCAGTTCTTC
NA	15	NA	TRBV7-9	TRBJ2-5	CASSLALERKETQYF	TGTGCCAGCAGCTTAGCGCTAGAACGGAAAGAGACCCAGTACTTC
NA	12	NA	TRBV29-1	TRBJ1-1	CSVDRGYAEAFF	TGCAGCGTTGATCGGGGTTACGCTGAAGCTTTCTTT
NA	14	once	TRBV7-2	TRBJ2-1	CASSPARLNNEQFF	TGTGCCAGCAGCCCGGCCCGATTGAACAATGAGCAGTTCTTC
NA	13	NA	TRBV9	TRBJ1-1	CASSVKVNTEAFF	TGTGCCAGCAGCGTAAAGGTGAACACTGAAGCTTTCTTT
TRBD1	14	NA	TRBV30	TRBJ1-5	CAWSLGQGHQPQHF	TGTGCCTGGAGTCTAGGACAGGGCCATCAGCCCCAGCATTTT
NA	13	NA	TRBV9	TRBJ2-3	CASNGGDTDTQYF	TGTGCCAGCAACGGAGGAGACACAGATACGCAGTATTTT
TRBD2	12	NA	TRBV24-1	TRBJ2-5	CATSSGQETQYF	TGTGCCACCTCTAGCGGACAAGAGACCCAGTACTTC
NA	11	NA	TRBV6-5	TRBJ1-5	CASSRNQPQHF	TGTGCCAGCAGTCGTAATCAGCCCCAGCATTTT
NA	13	NA	TRBV12-3/TRBV12-4	TRBJ1-2	CASAGARGYGYTF	TGTGCCAGCGCGGGGGCCAGGGGCTATGGCTACACCTTC
NA	12	NA	TRBV10-3	TRBJ1-5	CAISESRGGQHF	TGTGCCATCAGTGAGTCACGAGGTGGCCAGCATTTT
NA	14	NA	TRBV19	TRBJ2-3	CASSMGREPDTQYF	TGTGCCAGTAGTATGGGTCGGGAGCCAGATACGCAGTATTTT
NA	14	NA	TRBV5-8	TRBJ1-5	CASSFVNLDQPQHF	TGTGCCAGCAGCTTTGTTAACCTCGATCAGCCCCAGCATTTT
TRBD1	15	NA	TRBV20-1	TRBJ2-7	CSARDVTGSLYEQYF	TGCAGTGCTAGAGACGTGACAGGGTCCCTCTACGAGCAGTACTTC
NA	15	once	TRBV5-4	TRBJ2-1	CASSLEGGADNEQFF	TGTGCCAGCAGCTTGGAAGGGGGGGCGGACAATGAGCAGTTCTTC
TRBD2	12	NA	TRBV20-1	TRBJ2-7	CSASGLAVEQYF	TGCAGTGCTAGTGGGCTAGCGGTGGAGCAGTACTTC
NA	15	NA	TRBV27	TRBJ2-1	CASSLGENPYNEQFF	TGTGCCAGCAGTTTAGGTGAGAACCCCTACAATGAGCAGTTCTTC
NA	11	NA	TRBV12-3/TRBV12-4	TRBJ2-7	CASSLTTDQYF	TGTGCCAGCAGTTTAACGACAGATCAATACTTC
TRBD2	14	NA	TRBV6-5	TRBJ2-5	CASRLAGGEETQYF	TGTGCCAGCAGATTAGCGGGGGGCGAAGAGACCCAGTACTTC
TRBD2	13	once	TRBV20-1	TRBJ2-7	CSAPTSGDYEQYF	TGCAGTGCTCCGACTAGCGGGGACTACGAGCAGTACTTC
NA	12	NA	TRBV5-1	TRBJ1-1	CASSSNGVEAFF	TGCGCCAGCAGCTCGAACGGGGTTGAAGCTTTCTTT
TRBD2	15	NA	TRBV5-1	TRBJ2-7	CASSDPWTSGYEQYF	TGCGCCAGCTCAGACCCTTGGACTAGCGGCTACGAGCAGTACTTC
NA	15	NA	TRBV7-3	TRBJ2-5	CASSSPGDLEETQYF	TGTGCCAGCAGCTCCCCCGGGGACTTAGAGGAGACCCAGTACTTC
NA	12	NA	TRBV9	TRBJ2-7	CASSWTEGEQYF	TGTGCCAGCAGCTGGACAGAGGGCGAGCAGTACTTC
NA	15	NA	TRBV5-1	TRBJ1-1	CASSFISTENTEAFF	TGCGCCAGCAGCTTTATATCGACAGAGAACACTGAAGCTTTCTTT
NA	15	NA	TRBV4-1	TRBJ2-7	CASSQVWDFSYEQYF	TGCGCCAGCAGCCAAGTTTGGGACTTCTCCTACGAGCAGTACTTC
NA	15	NA	TRBV15	TRBJ1-3	CATSRGGNSGNTIYF	TGTGCCACCAGCAGAGGAGGGAACTCTGGAAACACCATATATTTT
NA	19	NA	TRBV7-8	TRBJ2-1	CASSLRSRRALQSYNEQFF	TGTGCCAGCAGCTTACGGTCGCGTAGGGCCCTCCAATCCTACAATGAGCAGTTCTTC
TRBD2	15	NA	TRBV5-4	TRBJ2-1	CASSGGGTSRNEQFF	TGTGCCAGCAGCGGGGGGGGGACTAGCCGGAATGAGCAGTTCTTC
NA	11	NA	TRBV25-1	TRBJ2-5	CAINLGETQYF	TGTGCCATCAACCTCGGGGAGACCCAGTACTTC
TRBD2	15	NA	TRBV6-5	TRBJ2-5	CASSPGLAGLETQYF	TGTGCCAGCAGTCCCGGACTAGCGGGGTTAGAGACCCAGTACTTC
TRBD2	17	NA	TRBV5-1	TRBJ2-7	CASSLPGLAGGGNEQYF	TGCGCCAGCAGCTTGCCGGGACTAGCGGGGGGTGGGAACGAGCAGTACTTC